Each of the 14 T cell receptor beta chains below was sequenced from the same sample in a study of metastatic and nonmetastatic thyroid tumors (dated by TCRdb to 2019 to 2021). The library came from PCR. Sequencing was carried out with an Illumina HiSeq 4000. TCRdb applied fastp at Q25 and MiXCR to the public reads, then kept only in-frame beta chains. Within this sample are over 9,500 clones, with approximately 25% of them counted one time only. The ten largest make up about 19% of the sample. No patient had received any treatment before thyroid surgery. The specimen sequenced was tumor tissue. Receptors were obtained from a female donor with papillary thyroid cancer or a benign thyroid nodule (not recorded which). Some clones in this sample may be carry-over from other donors' samples.

The chain carries TRBV15 and TRBJ2-5, with D hard to call. The germline V gene has CDR1 LNHNV and CDR2 YYDKDF (reference sequence). The CDR3 has 16 residues. The V end was cut by 1 base, the J end by 5 bases, with 17 bases between. CDR3 protein: CATSRARPDPEETQYF. The DNA of the CDR3 is TGTGCCACCAGCAGAGCCCGACCAGATCCAGAGGAGACCCAGTACTTC.

This clone is medium-sized. The chain joins TRBV2 to TRBJ2-1; the match to TRBD2 covers 7 bases. Trimming removed 7 bases from V and 6 bases from J; junction bases left unmatched: 9. The CDR3 spans 14 residues. CDR1 SNHLY and CDR2 FYNNEI come from the germline V gene. The CDR3 DNA is TGTGCCAGCAAATCAAGCGGGACGTCCAATGAGCAGTTCTTC. It is translated as CASKSSGTSNEQFF.

This clone was picked up many times. Germline and junction disagree at one end, which may indicate a read error. The genes are TRBV5-1 and TRBJ2-7; 10 nucleotides agree with TRBD1. The CDR3 length is 15 residues. CDR1 is SGHRS and CDR2 is YFSETQ in the germline V gene. CDR3 protein: CASSLGQGIKYEQYF. As DNA, the CDR3 is TGCGCCAGCAGTTTGGGACAGGGGATCAAATACGAGCAGTACTTC.

The CDR3 is CASHTAHYEQYF. In DNA, the CDR3 is TGTGCCAGCCACACCGCCCACTACGAGCAGTACTTC. The rearrangement uses TRBV28 and TRBJ2-7; D is ambiguous. V dropped 8 bases and J dropped 3 bases, with 11 bases sitting between them. Germline values: CDR1 MDHEN, CDR2 SYDVKM. The CDR3 spans 12 residues.

This clone has at least ten counts. V gene TRBV9 combines with J gene TRBJ2-1; TRBD2 agrees at 9 bases. CDR1 SGDLS and CDR2 YYNGEE come from the germline V gene. CDR3 length equals 16 residues. The J segment lost 3 bases and the V segment lost 4 bases, leaving 8 bases of the junction unmatched. The CDR3 DNA reads TGTGCCAGCAGCCTTACTACTAGCGGGTTCTACAATGAGCAGTTCTTC. Translation: CASSLTTSGFYNEQFF.

This clone was detected only a few times. This rearrangement joins TRBV7-2 to TRBJ2-7; either TRBD1 or TRBD2 may supply D (5 bases each). Trimming cost V 8 bases and J 1 base, with 6 bases left between them. Germline loops: CDR1 SGHTA, CDR2 FQGNSA. The CDR3 has 11 amino acids. CDR3 residues: CASGGSYEQYF. DNA of the CDR3: TGTGCCAGCGGGGGTTCCTACGAGCAGTACTTC.

By sample share, this clone is medium-sized. The CDR3 is CSARIRTGVDEAFF. The CDR3, as DNA: TGCAGTGCTAGGATACGAACAGGGGTTGATGAAGCTTTCTTT. J is TRBJ1-1 and V is TRBV20-1; 7 positions agree with TRBD1. V lost 3 bases and J lost 7; bases outside the gene matches: 11. From germline, CDR1 is DFQATT and CDR2 SNEGSKA (reference sequence). The CDR3 loop spans 14 amino acids.

This clone occurred a few times. The V and J genes are TRBV28 and TRBJ2-5; 7 positions agree with TRBD2. CDR1 MDHEN and CDR2 SYDVKM come from the germline V gene. This CDR3 has 13 amino acids. V shed 6 bases, J shed 8 bases, and the junction held 9 bases outside the gene matches. In nucleotides, the CDR3 is TGTGCCAGCAGCACGTCGAAAGCGGGAACCCAGTACTTC. This gives the protein CASSTSKAGTQYF.

This clone is deemed medium-sized. The rearrangement joins TRBV15 to TRBJ2-3, with 11 bases aligning to TRBD2. V was clipped by 3 bases and J by 0 bases; unmatched bases: 2. Germline values: CDR1 LNHNV, CDR2 YYDKDF (reference sequence). The CDR3 is 16 amino acids. The CDR3 nucleotides read TGTGCCACCAGCAGGGGGACTAGCGGAAGCACAGATACGCAGTATTTT. Translating gives CATSRGTSGSTDTQYF.

This clone was observed a few times. The chain is built from TRBV6-2 or TRBV6-3 and TRBJ1-1, with a weak D call TRBD1 (5 bases). Trimming pared 0 bases from V and 10 bases from J, leaving 24 bases between. Germline V gene lookup returns CDR1 MNHEY and CDR2 SVGEGT. This CDR3 region has 17 residues. The CDR3 sequence: CASSYSSGVSSPKGAFF. The CDR3 region has the DNA TGTGCCAGCAGTTACTCGTCGGGGGTCTCGTCTCCAAAAGGAGCTTTCTTT.

In this sample, this clone turned up many times. The J gene is TRBJ1-4, the V gene TRBV2, with D uncertain. Trimming took off 4 bases at V and 7 bases at J, with 16 bases between the two ends. Germline V lookup: CDR1 SNHLY, CDR2 FYNNEI. The CDR3 is made up of 15 amino acids. Written as DNA, the CDR3 is TGTGCCAGCAGTGCGTCAGGAGGGCTGGGTGAAAAACTGTTTTTT. This encodes CASSASGGLGEKLFF.

The genes are TRBV2 and TRBJ2-7, with a possible D match to TRBD2 (6 bases). Germline loops: CDR1 SNHLY, CDR2 FYNNEI. Trimming took off 10 bases at V and 3 bases at J, with 13 bases between the two ends. This CDR3 comprises 12 residues. In nucleotides, the CDR3 is TGTGCCACTCACGGAGGGGACTACGAGCAGTACTTC. Translating it yields CATHGGDYEQYF.

This clone came up many times. This chain's CDR3 is CASSPRLAGGSDTQYF. The DNA of the CDR3 is TGTGCCAGCTCACCTCGACTAGCGGGAGGGTCAGATACGCAGTATTTT. V and J are TRBV18 and TRBJ2-3; 14 bases map to TRBD2. Germline lookup yields CDR1 KGHSH and CDR2 LQKENI. The ends lost 3 bases at V and 4 bases at J; junction bases unmatched: 3. CDR3 length: 16 amino acids.

This clone was counted ten times or more. The chain recombines TRBV6-1 with TRBJ2-1; the D gene is possibly TRBD2 (5 bases). V shed 2 bases and J shed 6 bases, with 14 bases lying between them. Germline V CDR1 and CDR2: MNHNS, SASEGT. The CDR3 consists of 15 residues. Written as DNA, the CDR3 is TGTGCCAGCAGTGAACCTAGCCGAAGAATCAATGAGCAGTTCTTC. This gives the protein CASSEPSRRINEQFF.